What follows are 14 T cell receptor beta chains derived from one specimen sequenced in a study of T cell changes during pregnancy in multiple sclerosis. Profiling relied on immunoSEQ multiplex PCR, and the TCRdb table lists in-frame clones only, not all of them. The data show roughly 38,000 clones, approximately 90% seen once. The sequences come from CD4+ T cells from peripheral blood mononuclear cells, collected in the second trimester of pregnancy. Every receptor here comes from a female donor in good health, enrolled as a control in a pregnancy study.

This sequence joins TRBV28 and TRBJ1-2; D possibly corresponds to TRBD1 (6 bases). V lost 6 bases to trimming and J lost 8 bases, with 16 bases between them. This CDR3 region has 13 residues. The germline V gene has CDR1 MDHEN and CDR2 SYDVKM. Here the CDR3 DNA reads TGTGCCAGCAGCCAGGAACAGGGTCGAGGCTACACCTTC. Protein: CASSQEQGRGYTF.

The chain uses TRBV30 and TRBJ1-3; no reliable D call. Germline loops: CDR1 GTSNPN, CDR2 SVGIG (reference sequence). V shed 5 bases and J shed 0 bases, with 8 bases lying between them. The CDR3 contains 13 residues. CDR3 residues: CAWGGPSGNTIYF. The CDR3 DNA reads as TGTGCCTGGGGAGGGCCCTCTGGAAACACCATATATTTT. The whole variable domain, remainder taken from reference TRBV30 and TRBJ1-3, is SQTIHQWPATLVQPVGSPLSLECTVEGTSNPNLYWYRQAAGRGLQLLFYSVGIGQISSEVPQNLSASRPQDRQFILSSKKLLLSDSGFYLCAWGGPSGNTIYFGEGSWLTVV.

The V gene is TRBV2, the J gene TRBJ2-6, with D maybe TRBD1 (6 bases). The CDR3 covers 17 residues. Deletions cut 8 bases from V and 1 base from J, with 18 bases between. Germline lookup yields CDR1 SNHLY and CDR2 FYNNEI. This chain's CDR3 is CASGGTGTNSGANVLTF. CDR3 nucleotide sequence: TGTGCCAGCGGGGGAACCGGGACAAATTCTGGGGCCAACGTCCTGACTTTC. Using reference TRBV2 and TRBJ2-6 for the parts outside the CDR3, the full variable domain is EPEVTQTPSHQVTQMGQEVILRCVPISNHLYFYWYRQILGQKVEFLVSFYNNEISEKSEIFDDQFSVERPDGSNFTLKIRSTKLEDSAMYFCASGGTGTNSGANVLTFGAGSRLTVL.

The chain's CDR3 is CASSPLGTQGDTQYF. Written as DNA, the CDR3 is TGTGCCAGCTCACCCCTGGGCACCCAGGGAGATACGCAGTATTTT. The chain has TRBV18 and TRBJ2-3; tentatively, D is TRBD1 (5 bases). The CDR3 sequence is 15 residues long. Germline assignment: CDR1 KGHSH and CDR2 LQKENI. Trimming removed 3 bases from V and 5 bases from J, with 15 bases in between.

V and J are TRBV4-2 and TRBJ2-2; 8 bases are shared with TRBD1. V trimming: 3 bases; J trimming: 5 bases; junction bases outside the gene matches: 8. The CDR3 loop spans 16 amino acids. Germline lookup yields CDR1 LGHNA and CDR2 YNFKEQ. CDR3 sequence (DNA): TGTGCCAGCAGCCAGGACAGGGTCGGTCGAACCGGGGAGCTGTTTTTT. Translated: CASSQDRVGRTGELFF.

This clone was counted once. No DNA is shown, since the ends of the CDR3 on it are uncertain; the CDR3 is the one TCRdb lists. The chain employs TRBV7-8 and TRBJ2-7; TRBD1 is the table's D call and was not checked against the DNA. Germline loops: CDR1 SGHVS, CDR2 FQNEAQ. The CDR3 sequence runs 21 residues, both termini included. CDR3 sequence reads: CASSLVRWLRAGTGVAYEQYF.

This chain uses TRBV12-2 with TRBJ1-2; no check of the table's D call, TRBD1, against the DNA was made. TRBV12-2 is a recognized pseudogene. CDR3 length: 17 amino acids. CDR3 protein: CASRLAGTGGSNYGYTF. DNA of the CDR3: TGTGCAAGTCGCTTAGCGGGGACAGGGGGATCCAACTATGGCTACACCTTC.

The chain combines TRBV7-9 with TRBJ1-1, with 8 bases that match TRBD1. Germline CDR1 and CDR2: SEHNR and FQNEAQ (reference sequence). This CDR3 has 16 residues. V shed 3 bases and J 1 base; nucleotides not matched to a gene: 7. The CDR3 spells CASSFPQGASNTEAFF. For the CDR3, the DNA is TGTGCCAGCAGCTTCCCGCAGGGGGCTTCGAACACTGAAGCTTTCTTT.

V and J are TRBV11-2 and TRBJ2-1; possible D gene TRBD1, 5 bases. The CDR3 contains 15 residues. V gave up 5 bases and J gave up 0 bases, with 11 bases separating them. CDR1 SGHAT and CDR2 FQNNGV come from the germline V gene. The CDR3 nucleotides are TGTGCCAGCAGCCTAGGGGTAGCCTCCTACAATGAGCAGTTCTTC. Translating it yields CASSLGVASYNEQFF.

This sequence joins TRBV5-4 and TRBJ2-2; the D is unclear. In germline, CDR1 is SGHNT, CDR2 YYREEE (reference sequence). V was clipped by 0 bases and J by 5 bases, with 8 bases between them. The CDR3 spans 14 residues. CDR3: CASSLEERTGELFF. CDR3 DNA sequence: TGTGCCAGCAGCTTGGAAGAGAGAACCGGGGAGCTGTTTTTT.

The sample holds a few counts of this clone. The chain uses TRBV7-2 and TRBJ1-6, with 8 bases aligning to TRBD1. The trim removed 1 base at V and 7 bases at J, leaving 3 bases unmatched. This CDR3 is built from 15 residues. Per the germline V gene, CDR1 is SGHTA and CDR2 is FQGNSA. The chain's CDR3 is CASSLEGQANSPLHF. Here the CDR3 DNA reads TGTGCCAGCAGCTTAGAGGGACAGGCAAATTCACCCCTCCACTTT. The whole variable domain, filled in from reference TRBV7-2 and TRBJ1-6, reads GAGVSQSPSNKVTEKGKDVELRCDPISGHTALYWYRQSLGQGLEFLIYFQGNSAPDKSGLPSDRFSAERTGGSVSTLTIQRTQQEDSAVYLCASSLEGQANSPLHFGNGTRLTVT.

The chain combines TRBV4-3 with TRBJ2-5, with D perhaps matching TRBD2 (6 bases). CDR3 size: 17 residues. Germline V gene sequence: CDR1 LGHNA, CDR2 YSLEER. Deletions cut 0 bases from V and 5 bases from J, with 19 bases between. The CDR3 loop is CASSQDRAAGPGETQYF. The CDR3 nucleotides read TGCGCCAGCAGCCAAGATCGGGCTGCGGGGCCGGGGGAGACCCAGTACTTC.

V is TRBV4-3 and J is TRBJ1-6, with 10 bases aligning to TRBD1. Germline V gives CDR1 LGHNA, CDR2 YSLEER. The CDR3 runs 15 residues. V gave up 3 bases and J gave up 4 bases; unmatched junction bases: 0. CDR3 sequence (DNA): TGCGCCAGCAGCCAGGACAGGGGGTATAATTCACCCCTCCACTTT. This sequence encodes CASSQDRGYNSPLHF.

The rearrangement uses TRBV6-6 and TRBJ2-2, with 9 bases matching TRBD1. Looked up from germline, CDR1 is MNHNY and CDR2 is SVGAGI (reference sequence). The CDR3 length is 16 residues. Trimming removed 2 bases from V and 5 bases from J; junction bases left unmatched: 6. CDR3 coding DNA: TGTGCCAGCAGTTACACGGCCGGGACAGGGACCGGGGAGCTGTTTTTT. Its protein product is CASSYTAGTGTGELFF.